Below, 6 T cell receptor beta chains from the same sample are listed, as sequenced in a study of siplizumab effects on memory and regulatory T cells. Clones were read by immunoSEQ multiplex PCR, and TCRdb kept only the in-frame ones, dropping some. Among 75,000 to 100,000 clones, about 93% were seen once, and the ten largest hold approximately 1.4%. The sequenced sample consisted of non-Treg CD4+ T cells sorted from blood. These receptors all come from a human donor in good health.

This clone was detected a few times. The chain recombines TRBV15 with TRBJ1-5; possible D gene TRBD1, 6 bases. Germline values: CDR1 LNHNV, CDR2 YYDKDF (reference sequence). This CDR3 has 15 residues. Trimming pared 1 base from V and 6 bases from J, leaving 13 bases between. The CDR3 region is CATSRGGGAVQPQHF. CDR3 nucleotide sequence: TGTGCCACCAGCAGAGGAGGGGGGGCGGTTCAGCCCCAGCATTTT.

Only one count was recorded for this clone. The chain employs TRBV9 and TRBJ2-6; no reliable D call. V gave up 0 bases and J gave up 3 bases, with 4 bases separating them. This CDR3 region has 14 residues. Germline loops: CDR1 SGDLS, CDR2 YYNGEE. The CDR3, as DNA: TGTGCCAGCAGCGTAGTCAGTGGGGCCAACGTCCTGACTTTC. This codes for CASSVVSGANVLTF.

The CDR3 sequence is CASSYGGGGRGGELFF. CDR3 bases: TGTGCCAGCAGTTACGGAGGCGGGGGCCGGGGCGGGGAGCTGTTTTTT. The chain employs TRBV6-5 and TRBJ2-2; a weak D match, TRBD2 (7 bases). Germline V gene sequence: CDR1 MNHEY, CDR2 SVGAGI. Trimming took 2 bases from V and 7 from J, leaving 17 bases between them. CDR3 length: 16 amino acids.

This clone has a handful of counts. V and J are TRBV2 and TRBJ1-2, with D possibly matching TRBD1 (6 bases). In germline, CDR1 is SNHLY, CDR2 FYNNEI. The CDR3 runs 12 residues. V shed 9 bases and J shed 3 bases, with 11 bases lying between them. The CDR3 protein is CARYRVHYGYTF. The DNA of the CDR3 is TGTGCCAGATACAGGGTGCACTATGGCTACACCTTC. Based on the CDR3 plus reference TRBV2 and TRBJ1-2, the full variable domain is EPEVTQTPSHQVTQMGQEVILRCVPISNHLYFYWYRQILGQKVEFLVSFYNNEISEKSEIFDDQFSVERPDGSNFTLKIRSTKLEDSAMYFCARYRVHYGYTFGSGTRLTVV.

This clone was counted a single time. The CDR3 DNA follows: TGCGCCAGCAGCTTAGGACCGGGGGCGAGTAGCAATCAGCCCCAGCATTTT. It encodes CASSLGPGASSNQPQHF. This sequence joins TRBV5-1 and TRBJ1-5; possible D gene TRBD1, 6 bases. V shed 2 bases and J shed 0 bases, with 15 bases lying between them. CDR3 length equals 17 residues. Germline V gene lookup returns CDR1 SGHRS and CDR2 YFSETQ.

The V and J genes are TRBV25-1 and TRBJ2-7, with TRBD1 identical over 9 bases. The CDR3 extends over 16 amino acids. J was trimmed by 1 base and V by 3 bases; bases with no gene match: 7. The germline V gene encodes CDR1 MGHDK and CDR2 SYGVNS. The CDR3 region has the DNA TGTGCCAGCAGTGATACCGGGACAGGGCGATCCTACGAGCAGTACTTC. Its translation: CASSDTGTGRSYEQYF.